These 5 T cell receptor beta chains originate from one sample sequenced in a study of T cell responses to AZD1222 COVID-19 vaccine. The protocol was immunoSEQ multiplex PCR, while the TCRdb copy is restricted to in-frame clones and leaves out a portion. The profile shows more than 95,000 clones, 91% of them singletons. The sample in question was peripheral blood, obtained on day 0 of AZD1222 vaccination. These receptors were obtained from an adult in good health.

In its sample, this clone was seen once. The CDR3 is CASSSGQSKLLFF. The CDR3 DNA reads as TGTGCCAGCAGCTCAGGGCAGTCGAAGCTCCTGTTTTTT. V usage is TRBV7-4 and J usage is TRBJ2-2; tentative D call: TRBD1 (5 bases). This CDR3 is built from 13 residues. In germline, CDR1 is SGHVT, CDR2 SQSDAQ. Deletions cut 4 bases from V and 14 bases from J, with 17 bases between. Together with reference TRBV7-4 and TRBJ2-2, the CDR3 gives the full variable domain: GAGVSQSPRYKVAKRGRDVALRCDSISGHVTLYWYRQTLGQGSEVLTYSQSDAQRDKSGRPSGRFSAERPERSVSTLKIQRTEQGDSAVYLCASSSGQSKLLFFGEGSRLTVL.

This clone was found a few times. This rearrangement joins TRBV5-1 to TRBJ2-1; TRBD1 matches 10 bases. Germline assignment: CDR1 SGHRS and CDR2 YFSETQ. The V segment lost 4 bases and the J segment 7 bases; nucleotides outside the gene matches: 5. This CDR3 is built from 14 residues. Written as DNA, the CDR3 is TGCGCCAGCAGCCCGCGACAGGGGGCTAATGAGCAGTTCTTC. Translated: CASSPRQGANEQFF.

The gene calls are TRBV6-6 and TRBJ2-7, with TRBD1 matching over 7 bases. J gave up 1 base and V 2 bases, and 5 bases lay outside the gene matches. Per the germline V gene, CDR1 is MNHNY and CDR2 is SVGAGI (reference sequence). This CDR3 contains 15 residues. The CDR3 spells CASSYLGQTSYEQYF. The CDR3 bases are TGTGCCAGCAGTTACCTGGGACAGACATCCTACGAGCAGTACTTC.

This chain links TRBV24-1 with TRBJ2-4; no clear D. Deletions cut 4 bases from V and 5 bases from J, with 8 bases between. The CDR3 has 13 residues. Germline V gives CDR1 KGHDR, CDR2 SFDVKD. Here the CDR3 DNA reads TGTGCCACCAGTGACCACGTCGAAAACATTCAGTACTTC. It encodes CATSDHVENIQYF.

This clone was seen a single time. Relative to the germline gene, one junction end is altered; a read error may explain this. The V gene is TRBV4-2, the J gene TRBJ1-1; 7 nucleotides align to TRBD1. Looked up from germline, CDR1 is LGHNA and CDR2 is YNFKEQ. This CDR3 contains 12 residues. The CDR3: CASSQVGTVFNF. CDR3 DNA sequence: TGTGCCAGCAGCCAAGTAGGGACAGTTTTTAACTTT.